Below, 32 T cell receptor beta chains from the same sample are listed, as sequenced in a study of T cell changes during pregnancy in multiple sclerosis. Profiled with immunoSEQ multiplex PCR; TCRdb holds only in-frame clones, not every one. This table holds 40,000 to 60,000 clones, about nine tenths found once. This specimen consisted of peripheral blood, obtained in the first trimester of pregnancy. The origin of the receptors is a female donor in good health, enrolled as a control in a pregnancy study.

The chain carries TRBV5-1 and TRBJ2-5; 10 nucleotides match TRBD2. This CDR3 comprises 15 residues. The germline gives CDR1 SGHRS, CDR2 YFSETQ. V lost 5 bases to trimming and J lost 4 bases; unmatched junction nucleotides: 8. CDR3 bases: TGCGCCAGCAGGGAGAGCGGGGGGGCCGGAGAGACCCAGTACTTC. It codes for CASRESGGAGETQYF.

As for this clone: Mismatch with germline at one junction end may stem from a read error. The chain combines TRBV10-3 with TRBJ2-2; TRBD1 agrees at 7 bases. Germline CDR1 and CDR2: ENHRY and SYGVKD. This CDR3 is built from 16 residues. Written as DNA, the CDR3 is TGTGCCGTCAGGGACAGCCACAGCCCGAACACCGGGGAGCTGTTTTTT. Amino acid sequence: CAVRDSHSPNTGELFF.

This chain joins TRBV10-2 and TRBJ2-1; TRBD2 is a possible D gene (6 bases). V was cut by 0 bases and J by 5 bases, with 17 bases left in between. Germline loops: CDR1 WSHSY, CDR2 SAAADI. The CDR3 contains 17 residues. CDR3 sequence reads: CASSESGLEGVDNEQFF. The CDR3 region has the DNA TGCGCCAGCAGTGAGTCGGGACTGGAAGGGGTAGACAATGAGCAGTTCTTC.

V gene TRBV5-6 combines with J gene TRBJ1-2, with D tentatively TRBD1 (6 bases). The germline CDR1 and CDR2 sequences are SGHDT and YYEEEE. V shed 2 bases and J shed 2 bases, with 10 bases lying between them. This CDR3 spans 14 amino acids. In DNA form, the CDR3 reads TGTGCCAGCAGCTTCCCAACAGGGAACTATGGCTACACCTTC. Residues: CASSFPTGNYGYTF.

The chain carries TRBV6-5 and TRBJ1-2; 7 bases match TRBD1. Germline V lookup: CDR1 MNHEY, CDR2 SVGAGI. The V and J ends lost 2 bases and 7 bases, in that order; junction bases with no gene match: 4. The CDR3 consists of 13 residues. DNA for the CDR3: TGTGCCAGCAGTTACGGACAGGAGATTGGCTACACCTTC. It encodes CASSYGQEIGYTF.

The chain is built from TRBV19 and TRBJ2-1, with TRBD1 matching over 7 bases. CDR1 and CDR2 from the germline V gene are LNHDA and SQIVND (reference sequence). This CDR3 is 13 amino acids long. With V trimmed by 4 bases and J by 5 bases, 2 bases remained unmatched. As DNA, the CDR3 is TGTGCCAGTAGTAGAAGGGGGCACAATGAGCAGTTCTTC. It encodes CASSRRGHNEQFF.

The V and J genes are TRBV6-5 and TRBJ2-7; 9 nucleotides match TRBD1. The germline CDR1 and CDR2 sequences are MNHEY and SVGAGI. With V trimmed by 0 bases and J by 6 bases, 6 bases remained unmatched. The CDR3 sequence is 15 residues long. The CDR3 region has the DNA TGTGCCAGCAGTTACTCGGGGACAGGGCAAGGCGAGCAGTACTTC. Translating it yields CASSYSGTGQGEQYF.

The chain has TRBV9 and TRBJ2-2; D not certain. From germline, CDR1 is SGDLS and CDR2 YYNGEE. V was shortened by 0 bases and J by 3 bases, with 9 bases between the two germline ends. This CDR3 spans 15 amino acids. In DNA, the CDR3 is TGTGCCAGCAGCGTAGGCGGTACGGACACCGGGGAGCTGTTTTTT. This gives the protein CASSVGGTDTGELFF.

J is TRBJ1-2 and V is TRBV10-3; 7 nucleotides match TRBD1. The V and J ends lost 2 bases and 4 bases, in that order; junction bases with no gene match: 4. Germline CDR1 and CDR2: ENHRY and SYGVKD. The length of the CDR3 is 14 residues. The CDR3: CAISEGGTVYGYTF. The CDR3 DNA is TGTGCCATCAGTGAGGGCGGGACAGTCTATGGCTACACCTTC.

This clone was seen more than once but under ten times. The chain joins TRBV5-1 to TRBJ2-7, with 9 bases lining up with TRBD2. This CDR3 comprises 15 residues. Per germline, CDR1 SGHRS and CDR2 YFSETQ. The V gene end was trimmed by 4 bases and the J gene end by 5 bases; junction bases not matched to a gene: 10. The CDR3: CASSLIAGELHEQYF. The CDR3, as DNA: TGCGCCAGCAGCCTTATAGCGGGAGAACTCCACGAGCAGTACTTC.

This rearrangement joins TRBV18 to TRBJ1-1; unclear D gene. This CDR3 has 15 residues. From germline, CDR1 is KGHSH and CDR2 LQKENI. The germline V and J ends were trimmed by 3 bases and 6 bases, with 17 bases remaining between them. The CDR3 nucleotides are TGTGCCAGCTCACCCTTGCCCCCAGGATTGGCTGAAGCTTTCTTT. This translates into CASSPLPPGLAEAFF.

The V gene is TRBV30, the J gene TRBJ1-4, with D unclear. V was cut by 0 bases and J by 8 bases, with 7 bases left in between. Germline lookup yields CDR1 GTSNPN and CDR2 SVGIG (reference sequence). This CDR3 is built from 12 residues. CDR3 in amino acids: CAWSVLREKLFF. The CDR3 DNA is TGTGCCTGGAGTGTATTGCGCGAAAAACTGTTTTTT.

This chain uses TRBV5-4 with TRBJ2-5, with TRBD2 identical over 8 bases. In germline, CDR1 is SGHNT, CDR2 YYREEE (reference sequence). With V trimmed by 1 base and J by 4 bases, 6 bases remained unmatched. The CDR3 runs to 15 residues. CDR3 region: CASSLSGGVGETQYF. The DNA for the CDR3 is TGTGCCAGCAGCTTGTCGGGGGGGGTGGGAGAGACCCAGTACTTC.

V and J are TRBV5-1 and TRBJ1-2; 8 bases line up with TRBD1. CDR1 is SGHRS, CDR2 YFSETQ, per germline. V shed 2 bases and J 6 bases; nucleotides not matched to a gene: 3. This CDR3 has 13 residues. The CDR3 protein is CASSLATGDGYTF. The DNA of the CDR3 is TGCGCCAGCAGCTTAGCGACAGGGGATGGCTACACCTTC.

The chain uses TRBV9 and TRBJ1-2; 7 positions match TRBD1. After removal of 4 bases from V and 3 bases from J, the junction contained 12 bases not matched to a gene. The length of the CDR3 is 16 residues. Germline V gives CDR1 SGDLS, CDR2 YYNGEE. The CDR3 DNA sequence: TGTGCCAGCAGCCCCAGGGTAGGGACAGACTACTATGGCTACACCTTC. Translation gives CASSPRVGTDYYGYTF.

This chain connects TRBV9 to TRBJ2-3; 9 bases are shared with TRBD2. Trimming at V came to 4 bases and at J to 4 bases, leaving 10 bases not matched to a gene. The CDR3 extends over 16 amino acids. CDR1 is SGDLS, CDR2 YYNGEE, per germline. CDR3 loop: CASSTSSGSYPDTQYF. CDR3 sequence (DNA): TGTGCCAGCAGCACTAGTAGCGGGAGCTATCCAGATACGCAGTATTTT.

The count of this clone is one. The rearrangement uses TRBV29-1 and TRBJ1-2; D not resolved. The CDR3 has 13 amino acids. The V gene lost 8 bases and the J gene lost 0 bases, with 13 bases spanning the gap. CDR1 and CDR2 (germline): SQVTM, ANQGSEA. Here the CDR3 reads CSTKDTANYGYTF. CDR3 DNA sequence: TGCAGCACCAAAGATACAGCTAACTATGGCTACACCTTC.

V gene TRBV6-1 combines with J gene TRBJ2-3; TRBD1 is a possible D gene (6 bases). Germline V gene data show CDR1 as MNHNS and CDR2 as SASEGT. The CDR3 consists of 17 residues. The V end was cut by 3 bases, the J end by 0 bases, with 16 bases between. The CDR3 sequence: CASSDYGWGQSTDTQYF. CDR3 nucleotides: TGTGCCAGCAGTGACTATGGGTGGGGACAAAGCACAGATACGCAGTATTTT.

As DNA, the CDR3 is TGTGCCAGCAGCTTCTTGGGGCGGGGGGGCACGTTTACAGATACGCAGTATTTT. Translation: CASSFLGRGGTFTDTQYF. The V gene is TRBV7-9, the J gene TRBJ2-3, with 9 bases matching TRBD2. Germline V gene lookup returns CDR1 SEHNR and CDR2 FQNEAQ (reference sequence). The CDR3 is 18 residues long. Trimming cost V 3 bases and J 3 bases; bases outside gene matches: 13.

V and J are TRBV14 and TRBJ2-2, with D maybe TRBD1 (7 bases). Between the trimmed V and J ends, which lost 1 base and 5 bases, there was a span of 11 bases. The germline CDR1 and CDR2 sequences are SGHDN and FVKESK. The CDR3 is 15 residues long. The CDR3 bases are TGTGCCAGCAGCCAAGTCAGGGGGAGGACCGGGGAGCTGTTTTTT. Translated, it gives CASSQVRGRTGELFF.

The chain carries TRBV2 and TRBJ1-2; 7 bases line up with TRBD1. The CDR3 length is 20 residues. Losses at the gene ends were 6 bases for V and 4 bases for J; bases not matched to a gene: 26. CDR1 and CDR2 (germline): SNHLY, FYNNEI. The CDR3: CASRHGAHSLTGSSVYGYTF. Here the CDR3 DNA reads TGTGCCAGCAGACACGGGGCCCACTCTCTGACAGGGTCCTCCGTCTATGGCTACACCTTC.

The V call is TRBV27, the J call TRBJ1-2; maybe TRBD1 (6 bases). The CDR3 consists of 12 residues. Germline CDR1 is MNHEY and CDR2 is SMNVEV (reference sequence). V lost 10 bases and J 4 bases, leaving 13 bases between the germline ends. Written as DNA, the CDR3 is TGTGCCACTGGGGGGGGCAGCTATGGCTACACCTTC. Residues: CATGGGSYGYTF.

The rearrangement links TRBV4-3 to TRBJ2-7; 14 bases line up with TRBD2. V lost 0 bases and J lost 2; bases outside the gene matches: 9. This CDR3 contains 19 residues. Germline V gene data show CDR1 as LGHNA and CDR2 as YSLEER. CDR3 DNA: TGCGCCAGCAGCCAAGATACGGGACTAGCGGGGGCACGACCCTACGAGCAGTACTTC. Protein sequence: CASSQDTGLAGARPYEQYF.

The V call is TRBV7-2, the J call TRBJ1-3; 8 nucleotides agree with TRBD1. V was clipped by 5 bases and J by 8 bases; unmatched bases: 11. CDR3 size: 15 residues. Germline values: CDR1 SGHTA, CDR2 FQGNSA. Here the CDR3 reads CASSITTGALDTIYF. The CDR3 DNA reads TGTGCCAGCAGCATCACGACAGGGGCTTTAGACACCATATATTTT.

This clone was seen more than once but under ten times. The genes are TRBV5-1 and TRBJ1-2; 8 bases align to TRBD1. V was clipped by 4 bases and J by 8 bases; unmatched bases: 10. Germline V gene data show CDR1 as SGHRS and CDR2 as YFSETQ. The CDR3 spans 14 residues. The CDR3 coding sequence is TGCGCCAGCAGCACACAGGGGGAAGGTGGGGGCTACACCTTC. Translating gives CASSTQGEGGGYTF.

The chain's CDR3 is CASSLSSASGGYADTQYF. In nucleotides, the CDR3 is TGTGCCAGCAGCTTAAGTTCAGCTAGCGGTGGTTATGCGGATACGCAGTATTTT. The chain joins TRBV11-2 to TRBJ2-3, with 7 bases that match TRBD2. Germline CDR1 SGHAT, CDR2 FQNNGV. V lost 2 bases to trimming and J lost 6 bases; unmatched junction nucleotides: 17. The CDR3 totals 18 residues.

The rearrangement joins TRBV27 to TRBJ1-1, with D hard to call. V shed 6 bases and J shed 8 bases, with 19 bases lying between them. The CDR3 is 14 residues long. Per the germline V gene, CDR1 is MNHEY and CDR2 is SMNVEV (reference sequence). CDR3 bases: TGTGCCAGCAGCCGCCATGTTGAGGGTATCGAAGCTTTCTTT. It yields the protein CASSRHVEGIEAFF.

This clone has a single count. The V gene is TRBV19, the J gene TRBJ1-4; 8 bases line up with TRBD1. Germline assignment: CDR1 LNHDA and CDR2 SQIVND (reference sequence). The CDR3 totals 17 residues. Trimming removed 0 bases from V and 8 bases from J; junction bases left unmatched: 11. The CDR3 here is CASSIEWVGTGREKLFF. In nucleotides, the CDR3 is TGTGCCAGTAGTATAGAGTGGGTAGGGACAGGAAGAGAAAAACTGTTTTTT.

CDR3 in DNA: TGTGCCAGCAGTTACTCGGGCCGGTCAAAGCTGTTTTTT. Translation: CASSYSGRSKLFF. The chain has TRBV6-5 and TRBJ2-2; D ambiguous. CDR1 is MNHEY, CDR2 SVGAGI, per germline. Trimming took 0 bases from V and 12 from J, leaving 11 bases between them. The CDR3 totals 13 residues.

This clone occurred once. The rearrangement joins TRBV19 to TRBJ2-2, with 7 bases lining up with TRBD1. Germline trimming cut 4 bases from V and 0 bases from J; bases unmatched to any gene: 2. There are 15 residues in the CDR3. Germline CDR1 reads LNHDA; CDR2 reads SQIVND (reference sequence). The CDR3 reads CASSTDRANTGELFF. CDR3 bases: TGTGCCAGTAGTACAGACAGGGCGAACACCGGGGAGCTGTTTTTT.

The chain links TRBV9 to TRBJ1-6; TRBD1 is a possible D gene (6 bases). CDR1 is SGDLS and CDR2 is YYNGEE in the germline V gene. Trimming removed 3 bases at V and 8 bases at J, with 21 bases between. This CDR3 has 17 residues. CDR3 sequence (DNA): TGTGCCAGCAGCGGAACAATTGGACGCGCAGGGGATTCACCCCTCCACTTT. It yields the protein CASSGTIGRAGDSPLHF.

The chain's CDR3 is CASSLRTGGFTGELFF. CDR3 coding DNA: TGTGCCAGTAGTCTCCGGACAGGGGGTTTCACCGGGGAGCTGTTTTTT. J is TRBJ2-2 and V is TRBV19, with 10 positions matching TRBD1. CDR1 and CDR2 from the germline V gene are LNHDA and SQIVND (reference sequence). The CDR3 runs 16 residues. V lost 5 bases and J lost 4; bases outside the gene matches: 7.